Each of the 15 T cell receptor beta chains below was sequenced from the same sample in a study of blood T cell repertoires in COVID-19. The protocol was immunoSEQ multiplex PCR, while the TCRdb copy is restricted to in-frame clones and leaves out a portion. Of 250,000 to 350,000 clones in the sample, 88% are singletons; the top ten hold 11%. The specimen sequenced was peripheral blood. The receptor set was obtained from a woman aged 30 to 39 with COVID-19, enrolled during active disease.

V and J are TRBV15 and TRBJ2-7, with 8 bases that match TRBD2. The ends lost 1 base at V and 10 bases at J; junction bases unmatched: 9. The length of the CDR3 is 14 residues. Germline V CDR1 and CDR2: LNHNV, YYDKDF (reference sequence). DNA for the CDR3: TGTGCCACCAGCAGAGCCGGGACTAGTCTGGTTCAGTACTTC. Translation gives CATSRAGTSLVQYF.

This rearrangement joins TRBV4-1 to TRBJ2-7; possible D gene TRBD1, 5 bases. The germline gives CDR1 MGHRA, CDR2 YSYEKL. The CDR3 runs 14 residues. V lost 1 base and J lost 4, with 11 bases in between. The CDR3 loop is CASSQVLDTYEQYF. The CDR3, as DNA: TGCGCCAGCAGCCAAGTACTGGACACTTACGAGCAGTACTTC.

V and J are TRBV4-1 and TRBJ2-1, with D hard to call. This CDR3 spans 16 amino acids. Trimming removed 5 bases at V and 7 bases at J, with 21 bases between. Germline CDR1 and CDR2: MGHRA and YSYEKL. CDR3 in amino acids: CASSVAPTYNRNEQFF. The CDR3 DNA follows: TGCGCCAGCAGCGTAGCCCCTACATACAATAGAAATGAGCAGTTCTTC.

This sequence joins TRBV7-2 and TRBJ2-2; TRBD1 matches 7 bases. J lost 0 bases, V lost 3 bases, and 4 bases had no gene match. Per germline, CDR1 SGHTA and CDR2 FQGNSA. The CDR3 consists of 16 residues. The CDR3 sequence is CASSFSGTANTGELFF. The DNA for the CDR3 is TGTGCCAGCAGCTTTTCCGGGACAGCGAACACCGGGGAGCTGTTTTTT. Together with reference TRBV7-2 and TRBJ2-2, the CDR3 gives the full variable domain: GAGVSQSPSNKVTEKGKDVELRCDPISGHTALYWYRQSLGQGLEFLIYFQGNSAPDKSGLPSDRFSAERTGGSVSTLTIQRTQQEDSAVYLCASSFSGTANTGELFFGEGSRLTVL.

This clone was seen a single time. This rearrangement joins TRBV5-4 to TRBJ2-1; TRBD2 aligns across 8 bases. Trimming cost V 4 bases and J 5 bases; bases outside gene matches: 8. The germline V gene has CDR1 SGHNT and CDR2 YYREEE (reference sequence). CDR3 length equals 15 residues. The CDR3, as DNA: TGTGCCAGCAGCCCGGGACTAGGGAGGGACAATGAGCAGTTCTTC. The encoded protein is CASSPGLGRDNEQFF.

This clone was observed a handful of times. The CDR3 region is CASSPRGGNYGYTF. In nucleotides, the CDR3 is TGTGCCAGTAGTCCTAGGGGGGGAAACTATGGCTACACCTTC. This chain joins TRBV19 and TRBJ1-2; D possibly corresponds to TRBD1 (6 bases). The V end was cut by 5 bases, the J end by 2 bases, with 12 bases between. The CDR3 totals 14 residues. Germline-derived CDR1 and CDR2 are LNHDA and SQIVND (reference sequence).

V usage is TRBV7-2 and J usage is TRBJ2-2; D gene uncertain. Germline V gives CDR1 SGHTA, CDR2 FQGNSA. The CDR3 runs 13 residues. V gave up 5 bases and J gave up 5 bases, with 9 bases separating them. The CDR3: CASSRTGTGELFF. The CDR3 region has the DNA TGTGCCAGCAGCCGTACTGGTACCGGGGAGCTGTTTTTT.

The V and J genes are TRBV6-6 and TRBJ2-7, with D tentatively TRBD1 (6 bases). The germline V and J ends were trimmed by 0 bases and 4 bases, with 16 bases remaining between them. Per the germline V gene, CDR1 is MNHNY and CDR2 is SVGAGI (reference sequence). CDR3 length: 16 residues. This CDR3 reads CASSYSNRVDFYEQYF. The CDR3 DNA sequence: TGTGCCAGCAGTTACTCGAACAGGGTGGACTTTTACGAGCAGTACTTC.

The chain combines TRBV6-2 or TRBV6-3 with TRBJ2-7, with a tentative D call TRBD2 (6 bases). This CDR3 is 14 amino acids long. Germline values: CDR1 MNHEY, CDR2 SVGEGT. Between the trimmed V and J ends, which lost 4 bases and 5 bases, there was a span of 15 bases. This CDR3 reads CASSSPAGTDEQYF. The CDR3 DNA reads TGTGCCAGCAGTTCCCCTGCGGGGACGGACGAGCAGTACTTC.

The rearrangement links TRBV28 to TRBJ2-1; 7 bases line up with TRBD2. Germline assignment: CDR1 MDHEN and CDR2 SYDVKM. The J segment lost 3 bases and the V segment lost 6 bases, leaving 5 bases of the junction unmatched. This CDR3 contains 14 residues. CDR3 nucleotide sequence: TGTGCCAGCAGCTGGGGAGGGGTCTACAATGAGCAGTTCTTC. Encoded protein: CASSWGGVYNEQFF. The whole variable domain, filled in from reference TRBV28 and TRBJ2-1, reads DVKVTQSSRYLVKRTGEKVFLECVQDMDHENMFWYRQDPGLGLRLIYFSYDVKMKEKGDIPEGYSVSREKKERFSLILESASTNQTSMYLCASSWGGVYNEQFFGPGTRLTVL.

The rearrangement links TRBV4-2 to TRBJ1-2; possible D gene TRBD1, 6 bases. V lost 0 bases and J 0 bases, leaving 11 bases between the germline ends. CDR1 is LGHNA and CDR2 is YNFKEQ in the germline V gene. The CDR3 spans 16 residues. CDR3 sequence (DNA): TGTGCCAGCAGCCAAGAGGGGACAAATCCTAACTATGGCTACACCTTC. It yields the protein CASSQEGTNPNYGYTF.

The chain couples TRBV6-4 to TRBJ1-5; D not resolved. The CDR3 runs 12 residues. CDR1 MRHNA and CDR2 SNTAGT come from the germline V gene. V lost 3 bases, J lost 6 bases, and 6 bases lay in between. Here the CDR3 reads CASSELSQPQHF. The DNA for the CDR3 is TGTGCCAGCAGTGAGCTTAGTCAGCCCCAGCATTTT.

V gene TRBV4-1 combines with J gene TRBJ2-1; D is possibly TRBD2 (6 bases). Germline lookup yields CDR1 MGHRA and CDR2 YSYEKL. The CDR3 runs to 15 residues. The V end lost 6 bases, the J end lost 7 bases, and 19 bases lay between the germline ends. In DNA form, the CDR3 reads TGCGCCAGCAGTCTGGGAAGCGGGCCGGAGAATGAGCAGTTCTTC. It specifies CASSLGSGPENEQFF.

Note on this clone: Within the sample, other DNA sequences also encode this same CDR3. The V gene is TRBV11-2, the J gene TRBJ1-1; D possibly corresponds to TRBD1 (5 bases). CDR3 length: 12 residues. Germline lookup yields CDR1 SGHAT and CDR2 FQNNGV. V gave up 1 base and J gave up 8 bases, with 8 bases separating them. The CDR3: CASSLGGREAFF. The CDR3 DNA sequence: TGTGCCAGCAGCTTAGGGGGCCGCGAAGCTTTCTTT.

The chain joins TRBV20-1 to TRBJ1-1; TRBD1 might be the D (5 bases). Looked up from germline, CDR1 is DFQATT and CDR2 is SNEGSKA (reference sequence). Trimming pared 1 base from V and 10 bases from J, leaving 10 bases between. This CDR3 contains 11 residues. The chain's CDR3 is CSARGAGRAFF. The CDR3 nucleotides read TGCAGTGCTAGAGGGGCAGGGCGAGCTTTCTTT.